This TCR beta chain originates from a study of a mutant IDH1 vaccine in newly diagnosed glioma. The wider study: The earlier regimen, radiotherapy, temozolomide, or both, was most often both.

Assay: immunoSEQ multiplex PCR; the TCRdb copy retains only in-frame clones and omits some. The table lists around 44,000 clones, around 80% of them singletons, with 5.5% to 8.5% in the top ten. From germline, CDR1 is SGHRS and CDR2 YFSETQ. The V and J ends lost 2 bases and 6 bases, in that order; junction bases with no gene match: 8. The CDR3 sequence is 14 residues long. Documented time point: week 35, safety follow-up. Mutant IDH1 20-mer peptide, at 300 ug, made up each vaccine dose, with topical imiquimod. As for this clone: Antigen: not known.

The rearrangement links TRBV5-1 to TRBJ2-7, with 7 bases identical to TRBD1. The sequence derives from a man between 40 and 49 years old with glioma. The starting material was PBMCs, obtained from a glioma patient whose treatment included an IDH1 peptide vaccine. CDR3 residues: CASSFGQEAAEQYF. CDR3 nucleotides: TGCGCCAGCAGCTTCGGACAGGAAGCGGCCGAGCAGTACTTC.